The sequence of this TCR beta chain was determined in a study of a mutant IDH1 vaccine in newly diagnosed glioma. Specified time point: baseline, week 1 (first vaccination visit). Treatment defined: pre-vaccination baseline after standard-of-care therapy. The CDR3 consists of 15 residues. The V and J ends lost 1 base and 6 bases respectively, with 16 bases between them. Germline V gene sequence: CDR1 LNHDA, CDR2 SQIVND (reference sequence). This table comes from immunoSEQ multiplex PCR, and its TCRdb copy is limited to in-frame clones, with some not included. The table shows roughly 68,000 clones, with more than 65% occurring only once.

The sequence derives from a man between 45 and 60 years old with glioma. The sample here was PBMCs, taken from a glioma patient treated with radiotherapy, temozolomide or both. The rearrangement uses TRBV19 and TRBJ2-7; D is unclear. The CDR3 is CASSIVGRTPSEQYF. The DNA of the CDR3 is TGTGCCAGTAGTATAGTGGGCAGGACCCCCAGCGAGCAGTACTTC.